A single sample gave rise to the 28 T cell receptor beta chains below, sequenced in a study of CD8+CD57+ T cells in acquired aplastic anemia (dated by TCRdb to the late 2010s). Reads for this sample came from an Illumina HiSeq 2000. TCR beta VDJ combination and CDR3 sequence profiling used genomic DNA as the template. TCRdb reprocessing: public reads trimmed at Q25 with fastp, clones called with MiXCR, in-frame beta chains kept. Rows with a matching CDR3 protein are joined into one entry that keeps the most common DNA and genes. The sample profile shows 250,000 to 300,000 distinct CDR3 sequences; approximately 56% of them were found once. In total, the top ten clones hold 8% of the sample. Sequences were obtained from sorted CD4+, CD8+, or CD8+CD57+ T cells (not recorded which) from PBMCs. Receptors were obtained from a human donor with severe aplastic anemia or a healthy control (not recorded which).

This clonotype was found many times. The chain joins TRBV20-1 to TRBJ1-5; no clear D. V was pared by 3 bases and J by 1 base, with 13 bases between. There are 15 residues in the CDR3. Germline V gives CDR1 DFQATT, CDR2 SNEGSKA (reference sequence). The CDR3 loop is CSASFGVASNQPQHF. The CDR3 DNA reads as TGCAGTGCTAGTTTCGGGGTAGCGAGCAATCAGCCCCAGCATTTT.

This clonotype has at least ten counts. V usage is TRBV12-3 or TRBV12-4 and J usage is TRBJ2-7; no definite D call. V lost 6 bases to trimming and J lost 0 bases, with 9 bases between them. The CDR3 totals 13 residues. CDR3 coding DNA: TGTGCCAGCAGATTGACATTCTCCTACGAGCAGTACTTC. It translates to CASRLTFSYEQYF.

This clonotype has at least ten counts. This chain joins TRBV18 and TRBJ2-7, with D perhaps TRBD2 (5 bases). The CDR3 runs to 13 residues. Germline lookup yields CDR1 KGHSH and CDR2 LQKENI. V shed 3 bases and J shed 6 bases, with 12 bases lying between them. The CDR3 loop is CASSPEGTGEQYF. CDR3 coding DNA: TGTGCCAGCTCACCTGAGGGCACCGGCGAGCAGTACTTC.

This clonotype appeared once. The junction departs from germline at one end; a sequencing error may be responsible. The J gene is TRBJ1-2, the V gene TRBV10-3, with 8 bases fitting TRBD1. The CDR3 has 13 residues. Germline loops: CDR1 ENHRY, CDR2 SYGVKD. The CDR3 protein is CASSRDRIFGYTF. CDR3 in DNA: TGTGCCAGCAGTAGGGACAGGATCTTTGGCTACACCTTC.

The table lists this clonotype with many counts. The chain carries TRBV7-9 and TRBJ2-7; D call uncertain. Trimming pared 4 bases from V and 6 bases from J, leaving 16 bases between. The CDR3 extends over 14 amino acids. CDR1 and CDR2 from the germline V gene are SEHNR and FQNEAQ (reference sequence). This chain's CDR3 is CASSWSQTDTEQYF. CDR3 in DNA: TGTGCCAGCAGCTGGTCTCAAACCGACACCGAGCAGTACTTC.

At least ten counts were recorded for this clonotype. V and J are TRBV20-1 and TRBJ2-7; TRBD2 matches 8 bases. The germline V gene encodes CDR1 DFQATT and CDR2 SNEGSKA (reference sequence). This CDR3 has 15 amino acids. The V gene end was trimmed by 0 bases and the J gene end by 5 bases; junction bases not matched to a gene: 9. CDR3 sequence: CSARELEREWHEQYF. In nucleotides, the CDR3 is TGCAGTGCTAGAGAACTAGAGCGGGAGTGGCACGAGCAGTACTTC.

This clonotype was observed a few times. The rearrangement uses TRBV7-2 and TRBJ2-1; D ambiguous. Trimming cost V 10 bases and J 5 bases, with 15 bases left between them. Germline V lookup: CDR1 SGHTA, CDR2 FQGNSA. The CDR3 is 13 amino acids. CDR3 DNA sequence: TGTGCCACCAAGCTGACGGTTAACAATGAGCAGTTCTTC. Protein product: CATKLTVNNEQFF.

The V call is TRBV15, the J call TRBJ2-3, with no clear D. Trimming removed 5 bases from V and 0 bases from J, with 15 bases in between. This CDR3 has 16 amino acids. Germline CDR1 LNHNV, CDR2 YYDKDF (reference sequence). CDR3 DNA: TGTGCCACCAGCGGAGCTAAGGCTGTGAGCACAGATACGCAGTATTTT. As protein: CATSGAKAVSTDTQYF. Complete variable domain (other parts from reference TRBV15 and TRBJ2-3): DAMVIQNPRYQVTQFGKPVTLSCSQTLNHNVMYWYQQKSSQAPKLLFHYYDKDFNNEADTPDNFQSRRPNTSFCFLDIRSPGLGDTAMYLCATSGAKAVSTDTQYFGPGTRLTVL.

This clonotype has just a few counts. The chain has TRBV24-1 and TRBJ2-5; 7 bases agree with TRBD1. V was clipped by 4 bases and J by 5 bases; unmatched bases: 9. Per germline, CDR1 KGHDR and CDR2 SFDVKD. The CDR3 has 15 residues. The CDR3 nucleotides read TGTGCCACCAGTGAGCTAACAGGGGTTAGGGAGACCCAGTACTTC. It encodes CATSELTGVRETQYF.

The V call is TRBV7-3, the J call TRBJ1-2, with 10 bases that match TRBD1. With V trimmed by 5 bases and J by 4 bases, 7 bases remained unmatched. This CDR3 region has 15 residues. CDR1 is SGHTA and CDR2 is FQGTGA in the germline V gene. The DNA of the CDR3 is TGTGCCAGCAGCCCCTCGACAGGGGGCGCCTATGGCTACACCTTC. Translating it yields CASSPSTGGAYGYTF.

The chain is built from TRBV7-8 and TRBJ1-4, with D unresolved. Germline loops: CDR1 SGHVS, CDR2 FQNEAQ. Trimming shortened V by 9 bases and J by 4 bases, and 15 bases separated the two germline ends. The CDR3 runs to 14 residues. The CDR3 DNA sequence: TGTGCCAGTACCCCCTGGTTGGGTAATGAAAAACTGTTTTTT. It codes for CASTPWLGNEKLFF.

The chain recombines TRBV7-3 with TRBJ1-6, with TRBD1 matching 7 bases. The CDR3 runs to 14 residues. The V gene end was trimmed by 3 bases and the J gene end by 8 bases; junction bases not matched to a gene: 4. Germline CDR1 is SGHTA and CDR2 is FQGTGA. The CDR3 loop is CASSFGQVDSPLHF. CDR3 in DNA: TGTGCCAGCAGCTTCGGACAGGTGGATTCACCCCTCCACTTT.

The J gene is TRBJ2-3, the V gene TRBV6-6; possible D gene TRBD2, 7 bases. Trimming removed 6 bases from V and 11 bases from J, with 24 bases in between. The CDR3 length is 15 residues. CDR1 is MNHNY and CDR2 is SVGAGI in the germline V gene (reference sequence). DNA for the CDR3: TGTGCCAGCAGGACTGGGGGGGGGGCTGTGTACGAGCAGTATTTT. Its translation is CASRTGGGAVYEQYF.

The genes are TRBV20-1 and TRBJ2-7; 12 bases are a match to TRBD2. The CDR3 is 15 residues long. Germline assignment: CDR1 DFQATT and CDR2 SNEGSKA (reference sequence). The junction had 4 bases not matched to a gene; V was cut back by 0 bases and J by 4 bases. The CDR3 loop reads CSARDRTSGIYEQYF. The CDR3 nucleotides read TGCAGTGCTAGAGATAGGACTAGCGGGATATACGAGCAGTACTTC.

V usage is TRBV11-1 and J usage is TRBJ1-4, with 8 bases identical to TRBD1. Germline CDR1 is SGHAT and CDR2 is FQDESV (reference sequence). With V trimmed by 5 bases and J by 8 bases, 7 bases remained unmatched. CDR3 length: 14 amino acids. CDR3 residues: CASSLDRVDEKLFF. The CDR3 nucleotides are TGTGCCAGCAGCCTGGACAGGGTGGACGAAAAACTGTTTTTT.

This sequence joins TRBV7-3 and TRBJ2-3; D ambiguous. The V gene's germline CDR1 is SGHTA and CDR2 FQGTGA. The length of the CDR3 is 13 residues. With 9 bases removed from V and 2 bases from J, the gap between germline ends came to 12 bases. The CDR3 protein is CASSIANTDTQYF. The DNA of the CDR3 is TGTGCCAGTAGTATCGCGAACACAGATACGCAGTATTTT. The full variable domain, its missing parts supplied by reference TRBV7-3 and TRBJ2-3, is GAGVSQTPSNKVTEKGKYVELRCDPISGHTALYWYRQSLGQGPEFLIYFQGTGAADDSGLPNDRFFAVRPEGSVSTLKIQRTERGDSAVYLCASSIANTDTQYFGPGTRLTVL.

The chain links TRBV5-6 to TRBJ2-5, with D tentatively TRBD2 (5 bases). The CDR3 spans 12 residues. The germline CDR1 and CDR2 sequences are SGHDT and YYEEEE. V was cut by 2 bases and J by 7 bases, with 9 bases left in between. CDR3 loop: CASSFARGTQYF. The CDR3 DNA is TGTGCCAGCAGCTTCGCCCGGGGGACCCAGTACTTC.

As concerns this clonotype: An end of the junction does not agree with germline; a read error may underlie this. The chain has TRBV2 and TRBJ2-2; D may correspond to TRBD1 or TRBD2 (5 bases each). The CDR3 sequence is 13 residues long. The germline V gene has CDR1 SNHLY and CDR2 FYNNEI. CDR3 in DNA: TGTGCCAGGAGGCCCCCGGACACCGGGGAGCCGTTTTTT. Its protein product is CARRPPDTGEPFF.

In regard to this clonotype: A much bigger clone sits one base away, suggesting this may be a read error. No conserved phenylalanine or tryptophan ends this CDR3, so it is likely a read error. The chain recombines TRBV6-5 with TRBJ1-2, with D maybe TRBD1 (5 bases). Per the germline V gene, CDR1 is MNHEY and CDR2 is SVGAGI. The CDR3 is 14 residues long. This chain's CDR3 is CASRRPGRSYSYTL. CDR3 coding DNA: TGTGCCAGCAGGAGACCGGGACGCAGCTATAGCTACACCCTC.

The chain is built from TRBV7-3 and TRBJ2-1, with TRBD2 identical over 9 bases. Germline V gene data show CDR1 as SGHTA and CDR2 as FQGTGA. The CDR3 sequence is 15 residues long. The V segment lost 1 base and the J segment 10 bases; nucleotides outside the gene matches: 8. The CDR3 coding sequence is TGTGCCAGCAGCTTAAGTAGCGGGGGCCGCGGGGAGCAGTTCTTC. Translated, it gives CASSLSSGGRGEQFF. Full variable domain (remainder filled in from reference TRBV7-3 and TRBJ2-1): GAGVSQTPSNKVTEKGKYVELRCDPISGHTALYWYRQSLGQGPEFLIYFQGTGAADDSGLPNDRFFAVRPEGSVSTLKIQRTERGDSAVYLCASSLSSGGRGEQFFGPGTRLTVL.

The chain employs TRBV7-9 and TRBJ2-1; unclear D gene. The CDR3 has 14 amino acids. Trimming stripped 2 bases from V and 0 bases from J, with 5 bases between. Germline V lookup: CDR1 SEHNR, CDR2 FQNEAQ (reference sequence). CDR3 residues: CASSLIGSYNEQFF. As DNA, the CDR3 is TGTGCCAGCAGCTTAATAGGCTCCTACAATGAGCAGTTCTTC.

Of note for this clonotype: One junction end does not reproduce the germline sequence, and a read error may be involved. The gene calls are TRBV7-7 and TRBJ2-1; TRBD1 matches 8 bases. CDR1 and CDR2 (germline): SSHAT, FNYEAQ (reference sequence). This CDR3 spans 16 amino acids. Here the CDR3 DNA reads TGTGCTAGCAGCTTACGTACAGGGGGCTCCTACAATGAGCAGTTCTTC. The encoded protein is CASSLRTGGSYNEQFF.

This chain uses TRBV7-2 with TRBJ2-3, with a possible D match to TRBD2 (6 bases). CDR1 is SGHTA and CDR2 is FQGNSA in the germline V gene. This CDR3 region has 16 residues. V was shortened by 0 bases and J by 2 bases, with 12 bases between the two germline ends. The CDR3 protein is CASSLARDPITDTQYF. The CDR3 coding sequence is TGTGCCAGCAGCTTAGCGCGGGACCCAATCACAGATACGCAGTATTTT. The whole variable domain, filled in from reference TRBV7-2 and TRBJ2-3, reads GAGVSQSPSNKVTEKGKDVELRCDPISGHTALYWYRQSLGQGLEFLIYFQGNSAPDKSGLPSDRFSAERTGGSVSTLTIQRTQQEDSAVYLCASSLARDPITDTQYFGPGTRLTVL.

This clonotype was detected ten times or more. This CDR3 reads CASSLDAAGELFF. DNA of the CDR3: TGTGCCAGCAGCTTAGATGCAGCCGGGGAGCTGTTTTTT. This chain connects TRBV7-9 to TRBJ2-2; D not certain. Trimming left V 1 base short and J 6 bases short, with 6 bases between. This CDR3 has 13 amino acids. The V gene's germline CDR1 is SEHNR and CDR2 FQNEAQ (reference sequence). Full variable domain (remainder filled in from reference TRBV7-9 and TRBJ2-2): DTGVSQNPRHKITKRGQNVTFRCDPISEHNRLYWYRQTLGQGPEFLTYFQNEAQLEKSRLLSDRFSAERPKGSFSTLEIQRTEQGDSAMYLCASSLDAAGELFFGEGSRLTVL.

The sample holds many counts of this clonotype. V usage is TRBV7-2 and J usage is TRBJ2-7; tentative D call: TRBD2 (6 bases). In germline, CDR1 is SGHTA, CDR2 FQGNSA. The germline V and J ends were trimmed by 5 bases and 0 bases, with 14 bases remaining between them. The CDR3 contains 15 residues. CDR3: CASSPGQGGSYEQYF. The CDR3 DNA follows: TGTGCCAGCAGCCCTGGTCAGGGAGGCTCCTACGAGCAGTACTTC.

The genes are TRBV20-1 and TRBJ1-2; D unresolved. V was pared by 0 bases and J by 8 bases, with 7 bases between. The germline CDR1 and CDR2 sequences are DFQATT and SNEGSKA (reference sequence). The length of the CDR3 is 11 residues. The CDR3 here is CSAREIGGYTF. CDR3 bases: TGCAGTGCTAGAGAAATAGGGGGCTACACCTTC.

This clonotype was seen only a few times. The chain has TRBV7-9 and TRBJ2-1; a possible D gene is TRBD2 (6 bases). The V gene's germline CDR1 is SEHNR and CDR2 FQNEAQ (reference sequence). V gave up 7 bases and J gave up 3 bases, with 10 bases separating them. This CDR3 has 13 residues. Written as DNA, the CDR3 is TGTGCCAGCACCGGGAGCGGCTACAATGAGCAGTTCTTC. This encodes CASTGSGYNEQFF.

The rearrangement uses TRBV7-3 and TRBJ2-5; 10 nucleotides match TRBD2. Looked up from germline, CDR1 is SGHTA and CDR2 is FQGTGA. This CDR3 spans 15 amino acids. Trimming at V came to 3 bases and at J to 4 bases, leaving 5 bases not matched to a gene. Here the CDR3 reads CASSFLAGEGETQYF. CDR3 sequence (DNA): TGTGCCAGCAGCTTCCTAGCGGGGGAAGGAGAGACCCAGTACTTC.